Given below is one TCR beta chain in context. CDR1 MNHEY and CDR2 SVGAGI come from the germline V gene. The CDR3 totals 13 residues. Trimming removed 6 bases from V and 8 bases from J; junction bases left unmatched: 7. In the authors' methods: Quantification of nucleated cells was approximated via reference gene primer amplification. Only in-frame clones appear in the TCRdb table, and some are missing; sequencing was by immunoSEQ multiplex PCR. V, J and clone size are those of that table, while D and trimming were read from the DNA. This table has roughly 250,000 clones, around 83% appearing once. The sample is drawn from a study of blood T cell repertoires in COVID-19. Looking at the study overall: Both acute and convalescent COVID-19 samples were obtained from the United States, Italy and Spain. In each case, the material was cDNA or gDNA derived from T cells, B-cell-depleted T cells, or PBMCs.

The V and J genes are TRBV6-5 and TRBJ2-1; 7 bases align to TRBD1. The TCR comes from a man aged 35 to 55 with acute or convalescent COVID-19. Sequencing used peripheral blood. The CDR3 spells CASSRGQRDEQFF. CDR3 DNA sequence: TGTGCCAGCAGCCGGGGACAGAGGGATGAGCAGTTCTTC.